The entry below gives a single TCR beta chain sequence along with its context. This record belongs to a study of CD8 T cells in Susac syndrome. This CDR3 has 12 amino acids. CDR1 is SQVTM, CDR2 ANQGSEA, per germline. With 5 bases removed from V and 6 bases from J, the gap between germline ends came to 14 bases. Random-hexamer reverse transcription was applied to roughly 0.5 to 1 ug RNA. TCRdb re-analysed the immunoSEQ multiplex PCR reads in MiXCR, keeping a single row per CDR3 protein. The sample consists of 84,000 or so distinct CDR3 sequences, approximately 96% of them appearing once. This chain links TRBV29-1 with TRBJ2-7, with D maybe TRBD2 (6 bases). The sequence came from a human donor with Susac syndrome. Sequenced sample: CD8+ T cells from PBMCs. CDR3 protein: CSVRDSASEQYF. For the CDR3, the DNA is TGCAGCGTTCGGGACTCTGCCTCCGAGCAGTACTTC.